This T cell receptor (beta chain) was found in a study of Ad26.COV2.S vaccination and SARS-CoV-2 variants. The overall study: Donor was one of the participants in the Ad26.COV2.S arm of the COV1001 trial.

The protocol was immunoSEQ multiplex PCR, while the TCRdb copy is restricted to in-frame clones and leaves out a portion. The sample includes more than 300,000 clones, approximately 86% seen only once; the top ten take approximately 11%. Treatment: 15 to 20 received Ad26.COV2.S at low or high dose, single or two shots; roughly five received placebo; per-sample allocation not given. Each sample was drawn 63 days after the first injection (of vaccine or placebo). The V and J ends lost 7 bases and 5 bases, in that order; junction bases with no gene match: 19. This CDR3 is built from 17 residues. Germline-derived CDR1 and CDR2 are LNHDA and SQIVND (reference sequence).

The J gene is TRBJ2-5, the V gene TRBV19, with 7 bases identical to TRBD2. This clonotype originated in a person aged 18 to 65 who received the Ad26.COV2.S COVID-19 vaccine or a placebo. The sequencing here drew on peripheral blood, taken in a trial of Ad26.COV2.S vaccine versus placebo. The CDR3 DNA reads TGTGCCAGTAAACCTAGCGGTCTATCTACGCTTGGGGAGACCCAGTACTTC. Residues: CASKPSGLSTLGETQYF.